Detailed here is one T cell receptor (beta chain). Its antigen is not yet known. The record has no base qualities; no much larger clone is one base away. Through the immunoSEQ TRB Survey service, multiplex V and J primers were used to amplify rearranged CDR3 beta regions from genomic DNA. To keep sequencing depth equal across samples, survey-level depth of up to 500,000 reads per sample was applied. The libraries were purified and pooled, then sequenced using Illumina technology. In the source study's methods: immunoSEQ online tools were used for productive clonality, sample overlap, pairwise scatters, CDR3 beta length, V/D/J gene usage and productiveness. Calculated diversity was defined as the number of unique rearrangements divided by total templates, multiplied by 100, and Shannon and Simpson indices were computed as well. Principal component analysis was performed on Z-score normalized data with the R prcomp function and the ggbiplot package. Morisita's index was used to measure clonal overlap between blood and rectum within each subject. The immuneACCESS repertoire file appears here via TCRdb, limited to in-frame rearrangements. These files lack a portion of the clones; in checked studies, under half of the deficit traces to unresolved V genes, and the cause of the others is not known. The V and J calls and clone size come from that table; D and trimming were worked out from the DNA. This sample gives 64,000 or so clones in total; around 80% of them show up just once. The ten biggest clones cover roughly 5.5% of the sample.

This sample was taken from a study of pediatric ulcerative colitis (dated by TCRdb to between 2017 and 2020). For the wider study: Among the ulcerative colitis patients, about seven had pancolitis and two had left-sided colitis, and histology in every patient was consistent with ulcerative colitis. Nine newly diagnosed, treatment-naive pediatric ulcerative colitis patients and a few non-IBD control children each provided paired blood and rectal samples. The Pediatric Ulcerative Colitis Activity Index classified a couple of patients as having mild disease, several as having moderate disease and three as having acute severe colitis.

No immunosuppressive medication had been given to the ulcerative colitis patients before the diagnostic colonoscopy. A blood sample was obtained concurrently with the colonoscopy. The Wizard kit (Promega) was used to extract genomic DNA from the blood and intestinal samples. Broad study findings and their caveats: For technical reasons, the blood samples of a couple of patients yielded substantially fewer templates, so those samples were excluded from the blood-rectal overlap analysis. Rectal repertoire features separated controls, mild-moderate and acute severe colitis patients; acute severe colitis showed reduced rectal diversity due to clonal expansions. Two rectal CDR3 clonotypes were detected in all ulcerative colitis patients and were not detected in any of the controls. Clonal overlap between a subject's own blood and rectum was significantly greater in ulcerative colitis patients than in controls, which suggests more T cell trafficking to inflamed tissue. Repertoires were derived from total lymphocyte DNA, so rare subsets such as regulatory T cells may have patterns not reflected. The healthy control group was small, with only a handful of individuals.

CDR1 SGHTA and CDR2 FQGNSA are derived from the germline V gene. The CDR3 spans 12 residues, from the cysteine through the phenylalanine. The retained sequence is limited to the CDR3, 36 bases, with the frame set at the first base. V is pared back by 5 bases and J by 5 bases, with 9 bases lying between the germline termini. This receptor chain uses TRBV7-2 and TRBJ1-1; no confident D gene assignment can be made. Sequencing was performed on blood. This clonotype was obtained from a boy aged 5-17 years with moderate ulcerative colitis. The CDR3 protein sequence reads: CASSVGWTEAFF. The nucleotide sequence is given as TGTGCCAGCAGCGTAGGGTGGACTGAAGCTTTCTTT.